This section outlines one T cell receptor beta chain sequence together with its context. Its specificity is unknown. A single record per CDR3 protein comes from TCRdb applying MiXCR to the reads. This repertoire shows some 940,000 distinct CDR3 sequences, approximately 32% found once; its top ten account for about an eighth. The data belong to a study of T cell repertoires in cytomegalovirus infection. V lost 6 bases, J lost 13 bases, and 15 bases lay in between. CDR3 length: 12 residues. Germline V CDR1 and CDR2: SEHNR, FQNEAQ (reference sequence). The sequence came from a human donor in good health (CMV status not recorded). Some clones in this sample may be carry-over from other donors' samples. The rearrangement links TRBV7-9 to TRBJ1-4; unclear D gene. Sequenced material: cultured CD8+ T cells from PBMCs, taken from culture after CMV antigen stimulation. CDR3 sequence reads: CASSLLRERLFF. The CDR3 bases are TGTGCCAGCAGTCTCCTTCGGGAGAGACTGTTTTTT.